A single sample is the source of the 14 T cell receptor beta chains below, sequenced in a study of T-cell memory formation after mild COVID-19. TCRdb itself ran the 5' RACE reads through MiXCR, one entry per CDR3 protein. This table has hundreds of thousands of distinct CDR3 sequences, about 20% appearing once. Sequencing input: PBMCs or a T cell subset sorted from them (not recorded which). The origin of the receptors is an adult woman who had mild COVID-19 (a few samples of this study predate the infection). Cell type and time point are not known.

This clonotype was detected a few times. This chain links TRBV5-1 with TRBJ2-3; TRBD2 agrees at 12 bases. CDR1 is SGHRS, CDR2 YFSETQ, per germline. After removal of 6 bases from V and 5 bases from J, the junction contained 7 bases not matched to a gene. The CDR3 sequence is 15 residues long. In nucleotides, the CDR3 is TGCGCCAGCAAGACTAGCGGGAGATTGGGAGATACGCAGTATTTT. The encoded protein is CASKTSGRLGDTQYF.

This clonotype was found a few times. This chain joins TRBV5-1 and TRBJ2-7; D might be TRBD2 (6 bases). There are 14 residues in the CDR3. V was clipped by 4 bases and J by 7 bases, with 18 bases between them. Germline CDR1 is SGHRS and CDR2 is YFSETQ. CDR3 loop: CASSPGTSFEEQYF. DNA of the CDR3: TGCGCCAGCAGCCCCGGGACTTCCTTTGAAGAGCAGTACTTC.

This clonotype was seen only a few times. The chain combines TRBV6-5 with TRBJ2-7; D is possibly TRBD1 or TRBD2 (5 bases each). The CDR3 has 15 amino acids. V was clipped by 6 bases and J by 3 bases, with 18 bases between them. The V gene's germline CDR1 is MNHEY and CDR2 SVGAGI. CDR3 loop: CASRTDRARGYEQYF. CDR3 DNA sequence: TGTGCCAGCAGAACCGACAGAGCACGGGGCTACGAGCAGTACTTC.

This clonotype was picked up a small number of times. The J gene is TRBJ2-2, the V gene TRBV25-1; 10 bases are shared with TRBD1. Trimming took 5 bases from V and 3 from J; bases not matched to a gene: 3. CDR1 and CDR2 from the germline V gene are MGHDK and SYGVNS. The CDR3 contains 15 residues. This CDR3 reads CASSPGTGDTGELFF. CDR3 nucleotides: TGTGCCAGCAGTCCCGGGACAGGGGACACCGGGGAGCTGTTTTTT.

This sequence joins TRBV20-1 and TRBJ2-1, with a weak D call TRBD1 (5 bases). The germline V gene has CDR1 DFQATT and CDR2 SNEGSKA (reference sequence). This CDR3 is 13 amino acids long. Trimming removed 1 base at V and 5 bases at J, with 9 bases between. CDR3 DNA: TGCAGTGCTAGAGGGGGCCATGACAATGAGCAGTTCTTC. It encodes CSARGGHDNEQFF.

The genes are TRBV11-2 and TRBJ2-1; D is ambiguous. Looked up from germline, CDR1 is SGHAT and CDR2 is FQNNGV. The CDR3 is 15 residues long. The ends were cut back, 1 base at V and 7 bases at J, with 14 bases in the middle. In nucleotides, the CDR3 is TGTGCCAGCAGCTTAGTGCTCCTTGGGGTTAATGAGCAGTTCTTC. This sequence encodes CASSLVLLGVNEQFF.

This clonotype was found a few times. J is TRBJ1-2 and V is TRBV19; D perhaps matches TRBD1 (5 bases). Per the germline V gene, CDR1 is LNHDA and CDR2 is SQIVND (reference sequence). The CDR3 loop spans 15 amino acids. V dropped 3 bases and J dropped 4 bases, with 15 bases sitting between them. The CDR3: CASSIAQGRGYGYTF. CDR3 bases: TGTGCCAGTAGTATCGCCCAGGGTAGGGGCTATGGCTACACCTTC.

This clonotype was observed a handful of times. This chain joins TRBV7-9 and TRBJ2-3, with D maybe TRBD2 (7 bases). The CDR3 runs to 14 residues. The germline V gene has CDR1 SEHNR and CDR2 FQNEAQ (reference sequence). V lost 3 bases, J lost 6 bases, and 13 bases lay in between. The CDR3 region has the DNA TGTGCCAGCAGCTTGGGAGGGGGAATGGATACGCAGTATTTT. It translates to CASSLGGGMDTQYF. The whole variable domain, remainder taken from reference TRBV7-9 and TRBJ2-3, is DTGVSQNPRHKITKRGQNVTFRCDPISEHNRLYWYRQTLGQGPEFLTYFQNEAQLEKSRLLSDRFSAERPKGSFSTLEIQRTEQGDSAMYLCASSLGGGMDTQYFGPGTRLTVL.

This chain joins TRBV3-1 and TRBJ2-1, with 8 positions matching TRBD1. V shed 4 bases, J shed 4 bases, and the junction held 15 bases outside the gene matches. This CDR3 has 18 residues. Per the germline V gene, CDR1 is LGHDT and CDR2 is YNNKEL (reference sequence). CDR3 nucleotides: TGTGCCAGCAGCCGACGATTTCACACGGGACAGGTGTACAATGAGCAGTTCTTC. This encodes CASSRRFHTGQVYNEQFF.

The rearrangement uses TRBV20-1 and TRBJ2-3; D is tentatively TRBD1 or TRBD2 (5 bases each). This CDR3 spans 14 amino acids. V was clipped by 6 bases and J by 4 bases, with 17 bases between them. Per the germline V gene, CDR1 is DFQATT and CDR2 is SNEGSKA (reference sequence). Here the CDR3 DNA reads TGCAGTGCAGAACCGGGATCACAGGCAGATACGCAGTATTTT. Its translation is CSAEPGSQADTQYF.

This clonotype has a handful of counts. The V gene is TRBV3-1, the J gene TRBJ2-7; tentative D call: TRBD1 (6 bases). Germline CDR1 is LGHDT and CDR2 is YNNKEL (reference sequence). V gave up 4 bases and J gave up 0 bases, with 13 bases separating them. The CDR3 is 15 amino acids. The CDR3 bases are TGTGCCAGCAGCCCGCCAGGGGCCAGCTCCTACGAGCAGTACTTC. Its translation: CASSPPGASSYEQYF.

In this sample, this clonotype turned up a few times. The rearrangement joins TRBV6-1 to TRBJ2-7, with TRBD1 matching 8 bases. Germline loops: CDR1 MNHNS, CDR2 SASEGT. The CDR3 runs 14 residues. The V segment lost 5 bases and the J segment 5 bases; nucleotides outside the gene matches: 8. CDR3 coding DNA: TGTGCCAGCAGTCCAGGACAGGGTTTCCACGAGCAGTACTTC. The encoded protein is CASSPGQGFHEQYF.

In this sample, this clonotype turned up many times. This chain uses TRBV7-3 with TRBJ2-1; 10 nucleotides agree with TRBD2. The CDR3 is made up of 15 amino acids. The germline gives CDR1 SGHTA, CDR2 FQGTGA. V gave up 5 bases and J gave up 2 bases; unmatched junction bases: 3. This chain's CDR3 is CASSPSGGAYNEQFF. The CDR3 DNA follows: TGTGCCAGCAGCCCCAGCGGGGGGGCCTACAATGAGCAGTTCTTC.

This clonotype was recorded a few times. The chain combines TRBV12-3 or TRBV12-4 with TRBJ2-1; 7 nucleotides match TRBD1. V lost 6 bases and J lost 9; bases outside the gene matches: 14. The CDR3 has 15 amino acids. This chain's CDR3 is CASRNGQVGLPEQFF. The CDR3 coding sequence is TGTGCCAGCAGGAACGGACAGGTGGGGTTGCCTGAGCAGTTCTTC.